A selection of T cell receptor beta chains follows, all from one sample in a study of chemoradiotherapy in HPV16-positive cancers. Generated by immunoSEQ multiplex PCR, the TCRdb table keeps only in-frame clones and is missing some. The sample includes 25,000 to 35,000 clones, 70% to 90% of them seen just once. The sample consisted of blood, taken from a patient who underwent chemoradiotherapy. The receptors derive from a human donor with HPV-associated anogenital cancer. CDR3s include the opening cysteine and the closing phenylalanine or tryptophan. Each record gives: D gene, V gene, J gene, clone size, CDR3 protein, CDR3 DNA. The D gene is left open where the match is weak. Clone size is given for some rows only: seen once, a few or many times, or a class if the clone is expanded.

>TRBD1|TRBV4-1|TRBJ1-1|-
CASSHPDRFQAFF
TGCGCCAGCAGCCATCCGGACAGGTTCCAAGCTTTCTTT
>-|TRBV4-1|TRBJ2-2|-
CASSQGQVKLAGELFF
TGCGCCAGCAGCCAAGGGCAGGTCAAATTGGCCGGGGAGCTGTTTTTT
>TRBD1|TRBV10-3|TRBJ1-1|-
CAISESGQGGPEAFF
TGTGCCATCAGTGAGTCCGGGCAGGGGGGCCCTGAAGCTTTCTTT
>-|TRBV9|TRBJ2-2|-
CASSVAFITNTGELFF
TGTGCCAGCAGCGTAGCTTTTATTACTAACACCGGGGAGCTGTTTTTT
>TRBD1|TRBV4-1|TRBJ2-3|-
CASSQDQDRGWGDTQYF
TGCGCCAGCAGCCAAGACCAGGACAGGGGATGGGGAGATACGCAGTATTTT
>-|TRBV27|TRBJ1-3|-
CARAIRSANTIYF
TGTGCCAGGGCGATACGGTCAGCGAACACCATATATTTT
>-|TRBV11-2|TRBJ2-6|-
CASSLGDSGANVLTF
TGTGCCAGCAGCTTAGGAGACTCTGGGGCCAACGTCCTGACTTTC
>TRBD2|TRBV28|TRBJ2-7|-
CASSWSLAGPWEQYF
TGTGCCAGCAGTTGGTCGCTAGCGGGTCCCTGGGAGCAGTACTTC
>-|TRBV7-9|TRBJ1-2|-
CASSLGEGGYGYTF
TGTGCCAGCAGCTTAGGAGAGGGCGGCTATGGCTACACCTTC
>TRBD1|TRBV19|TRBJ1-2|-
CASRSTGANYGYTF
TGTGCCAGTAGATCTACAGGGGCTAACTATGGCTACACCTTC
>-|TRBV27|TRBJ2-7|once
CASSETGSALEQYF
TGTGCCAGCAGTGAAACAGGTTCCGCCCTCGAGCAGTACTTC
>TRBD2|TRBV2|TRBJ2-7|-
CANGRAEGPYEQYF
TGTGCCAACGGGAGGGCGGAGGGGCCCTACGAGCAGTACTTC
>-|TRBV20-1|TRBJ1-2|few
CSVNSYGYTF
TGCAGTGTCAACAGCTATGGCTACACCTTC
>-|TRBV15|TRBJ1-2|-
CATSRDLVSSFYGYTF
TGTGCCACCAGCAGAGACCTAGTCAGCAGTTTCTATGGCTACACCTTC
>TRBD1|TRBV11-1|TRBJ2-7|-
CASSSYRGYEQYF
TGTGCCAGCAGCTCATACAGGGGTTACGAGCAGTACTTC
>-|TRBV21-1|TRBJ2-4|-
CASISGQGHKNIQYF
TGTGCCAGCATCTCCGGGCAGGGTCACAAAAACATTCAGTACTTC
>-|TRBV6-5|TRBJ2-2|-
CASSYDHPNTGELFF
TGTGCCAGCAGTTACGACCACCCGAACACCGGGGAGCTGTTTTTT
>-|TRBV7-2|TRBJ2-1|once
CASSLDHPGPEQFF
TGTGCCAGCAGCTTAGACCATCCTGGGCCTGAGCAGTTCTTC
>-|TRBV5-6|TRBJ1-1|-
CASSFGPNTEAFF
TGTGCCAGCAGCTTCGGACCGAACACTGAAGCTTTCTTT
>-|TRBV7-3|TRBJ2-2|once
CASSLTGRAQRAGELFF
TGTGCCAGCAGCTTAACGGGCCGGGCTCAGAGGGCCGGGGAGCTGTTTTTT
>TRBD1|TRBV10-3|TRBJ2-7|-
CAISEISGTGGRYEQYF
TGTGCCATCAGCGAGATCTCCGGGACAGGGGGCCGGTACGAGCAGTACTTC
>TRBD2|TRBV30|TRBJ2-1|-
CAWSVRAGGEFF
TGTGCCTGGAGTGTACGTGCGGGGGGGGAGTTCTTC
>-|TRBV4-2|TRBJ2-3|-
CASSQDSTSDTQYF
TGTGCCAGCAGCCAAGATTCGACGTCAGATACGCAGTATTTT
>-|TRBV6-1|TRBJ2-7|-
CASTMTYEQYF
TGTGCCAGCACTATGACCTACGAGCAGTACTTC